These 7 T cell receptor beta chains were all obtained from the same sample, sequenced in a study of response to subunit inactivated influenza vaccine. TCRdb reprocessed the RT-PCR reads with MiXCR, giving one entry per CDR3 protein. The sample yields around 490,000 distinct CDR3 sequences, approximately 7.7% seen once. Sequencing was performed on PBMCs from blood, taken less than 30 months after vaccination. These receptors came from a man in his fifties or sixties who received an inactivated influenza vaccine.

The chain joins TRBV20-1 to TRBJ2-4; perhaps TRBD1 as D (6 bases). Per the germline V gene, CDR1 is DFQATT and CDR2 is SNEGSKA (reference sequence). V was cut by 4 bases and J by 9 bases, with 13 bases left in between. There are 12 residues in the CDR3. The CDR3 DNA is TGCAGTGCTATAAGCCGGGACACCATTCAGTACTTC. Its protein product is CSAISRDTIQYF.

V and J are TRBV4-1 and TRBJ2-5; 7 bases align to TRBD2. J lost 2 bases, V lost 5 bases, and 8 bases had no gene match. The germline gives CDR1 MGHRA, CDR2 YSYEKL. The CDR3 consists of 15 residues. The CDR3, as DNA: TGCGCCAGCAGCAAAGGCTCGGGGGGACAAGAGACCCAGTACTTC. It yields the protein CASSKGSGGQETQYF.

This clonotype was observed many times. V gene TRBV5-1 combines with J gene TRBJ2-5; 8 nucleotides line up with TRBD2. The junction had 8 bases not matched to a gene; V was cut back by 4 bases and J by 0 bases. CDR1 SGHRS and CDR2 YFSETQ come from the germline V gene. There are 16 residues in the CDR3. The CDR3 DNA reads TGCGCCAGCAGCCAACCACTAGCGGCCAACCAAGAGACCCAGTACTTC. It codes for CASSQPLAANQETQYF.

This clonotype turned up a few times. The chain is built from TRBV9 and TRBJ2-7; 7 bases line up with TRBD1. The germline gives CDR1 SGDLS, CDR2 YYNGEE. This CDR3 is built from 14 residues. V was clipped by 3 bases and J by 6 bases; unmatched bases: 9. DNA for the CDR3: TGTGCCAGCAGCGCCGGCCCACAGGGGCTCGAGCAGTACTTC. This sequence encodes CASSAGPQGLEQYF.

This clonotype was counted ten times or more. This chain joins TRBV4-1 and TRBJ1-2; TRBD1 might be the D (6 bases). V was pared by 2 bases and J by 3 bases, with 10 bases between. The germline V gene has CDR1 MGHRA and CDR2 YSYEKL. The CDR3 contains 14 residues. As DNA, the CDR3 is TGCGCCAGCAGCCAACGCGAGGGGGACTATGGCTACACCTTC. It yields the protein CASSQREGDYGYTF.

This clonotype was found a few times. The chain couples TRBV20-1 to TRBJ2-3; no firm D call. Germline V gene lookup returns CDR1 DFQATT and CDR2 SNEGSKA (reference sequence). CDR3 length equals 13 residues. Here the CDR3 DNA reads TGCGGAATACCCCTTCTCAACACAGATACGCAGTATTTT. Amino acid sequence: CGIPLLNTDTQYF.

Ten or more counts support this clonotype. The rearrangement links TRBV2 to TRBJ2-1, with D tentatively TRBD1 or TRBD2 (5 bases each). This CDR3 contains 14 residues. Germline assignment: CDR1 SNHLY and CDR2 FYNNEI. Deletions cut 6 bases from V and 3 bases from J, with 12 bases between. CDR3 bases: TGTGCCAGCAGGGAGGAAGACAGCTACAATGAGCAGTTCTTC. It encodes CASREEDSYNEQFF.